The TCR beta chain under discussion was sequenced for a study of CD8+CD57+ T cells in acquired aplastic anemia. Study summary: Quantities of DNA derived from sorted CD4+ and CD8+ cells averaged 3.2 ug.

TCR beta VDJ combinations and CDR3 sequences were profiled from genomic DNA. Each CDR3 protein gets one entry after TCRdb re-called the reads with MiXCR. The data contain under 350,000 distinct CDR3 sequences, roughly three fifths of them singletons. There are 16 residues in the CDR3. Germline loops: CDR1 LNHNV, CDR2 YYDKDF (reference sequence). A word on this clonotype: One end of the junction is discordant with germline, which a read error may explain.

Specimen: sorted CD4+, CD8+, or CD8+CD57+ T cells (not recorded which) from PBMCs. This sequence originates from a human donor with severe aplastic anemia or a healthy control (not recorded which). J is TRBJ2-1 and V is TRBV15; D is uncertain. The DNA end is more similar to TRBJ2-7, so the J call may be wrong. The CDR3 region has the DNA TGTGCCACCAGTAGAGATCGGCCGGTCTGGACCTACGAGCAGTACTTC. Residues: CATSRDRPVWTYEQYF.